These 24 T cell receptor beta chains were sequenced from one sample in a study of control samples from healthy donors and cancer patients. Method: immunoSEQ multiplex PCR; TCRdb's copy keeps in-frame clones and lacks some. The sample consists of roughly 120,000 clones, 80% to 90% of them appearing once. Sequenced material: blood. These receptors were collected from a young man in good health.

The chain recombines TRBV7-2 with TRBJ1-2; TRBD1 matches at 7 bases. Losses at the gene ends were 5 bases for V and 0 bases for J; bases not matched to a gene: 12. Germline CDR1 and CDR2: SGHTA and FQGNSA. The CDR3 length is 17 residues. CDR3 sequence reads: CASSPRPGQGANYGYTF. As DNA, the CDR3 is TGTGCCAGCAGCCCACGGCCTGGGCAGGGGGCTAACTATGGCTACACCTTC.

The CDR3 sequence: CAISQQENTEAFF. The CDR3 DNA follows: TGTGCCATCAGTCAACAGGAGAACACTGAAGCTTTCTTT. This sequence joins TRBV10-3 and TRBJ1-1, with D possibly matching TRBD1 (5 bases). From germline, CDR1 is ENHRY and CDR2 SYGVKD. Trimming took 5 bases from V and 1 from J, leaving 8 bases between them. This CDR3 is 13 amino acids long.

The chain carries TRBV10-3 and TRBJ2-5, with 7 bases matching TRBD2. This CDR3 is 15 amino acids long. V dropped 3 bases and J dropped 1; count of bases not matched to a gene: 5. Germline V CDR1 and CDR2: ENHRY, SYGVKD. CDR3 coding DNA: TGTGCCATCAGTGAAGGGAGGGACTTCCAAGAGACCCAGTACTTC. Amino acid sequence: CAISEGRDFQETQYF.

This clone was recorded only once. The V gene is TRBV30, the J gene TRBJ1-1; D is uncertain. Trimming took off 4 bases at V and 1 base at J, with 10 bases between the two ends. Looked up from germline, CDR1 is GTSNPN and CDR2 is SVGIG (reference sequence). The CDR3 length is 13 residues. The CDR3 reads CAWTPLGNTEAFF. DNA of the CDR3: TGTGCCTGGACCCCCCTAGGGAACACTGAAGCTTTCTTT.

The chain uses TRBV5-1 and TRBJ2-7, with 8 positions matching TRBD2. Trimming took 1 base from V and 5 from J; bases not matched to a gene: 5. Germline V gives CDR1 SGHRS, CDR2 YFSETQ. The CDR3 extends over 14 amino acids. CDR3 sequence: CASSLTSGRDEQYF. The CDR3 nucleotides are TGCGCCAGCAGCTTGACTAGCGGCAGGGACGAGCAGTACTTC.

The chain couples TRBV9 to TRBJ1-2; 10 bases align to TRBD1. The V gene's germline CDR1 is SGDLS and CDR2 YYNGEE. V was clipped by 0 bases and J by 1 base; unmatched bases: 6. The CDR3 totals 17 residues. For the CDR3, the DNA is TGTGCCAGCAGCGTAGGGACAGGGGGATTGAGTAACTATGGCTACACCTTC. Residues: CASSVGTGGLSNYGYTF.

The chain uses TRBV7-8 and TRBJ1-5; perhaps TRBD1 as D (5 bases). CDR1 SGHVS and CDR2 FQNEAQ come from the germline V gene. The CDR3 consists of 15 residues. Between the trimmed V and J ends, which lost 5 bases and 5 bases, there was a span of 16 bases. CDR3 nucleotide sequence: TGTGCCAGCAGCCCGGGACTTAGATGGGATCAGCCCCAGCATTTT. This codes for CASSPGLRWDQPQHF.

The chain is built from TRBV15 and TRBJ2-5; D possibly uses TRBD1 or TRBD2 (5 bases each). The CDR3 totals 14 residues. CDR1 and CDR2 from the germline V gene are LNHNV and YYDKDF (reference sequence). Trimming stripped 4 bases from V and 0 bases from J, with 9 bases between. Here the CDR3 DNA reads TGTGCCACCAGCATACCGGGACACCAAGAGACCCAGTACTTC. Translation: CATSIPGHQETQYF. The whole variable domain, filled in from reference TRBV15 and TRBJ2-5, reads DAMVIQNPRYQVTQFGKPVTLSCSQTLNHNVMYWYQQKSSQAPKLLFHYYDKDFNNEADTPDNFQSRRPNTSFCFLDIRSPGLGDTAMYLCATSIPGHQETQYFGPGTRLLVL.

V is TRBV3-1 (or the pseudogene TRBV3-2) and J is TRBJ1-5, with 11 bases identical to TRBD1. V lost 4 bases and J lost 5; bases outside the gene matches: 7. Germline V gene sequence: CDR1 LGHDT, CDR2 YNNKEL (reference sequence). The length of the CDR3 is 16 residues. The CDR3 DNA reads as TGTGCCAGCAGCCCGGGACAGGGGGGTCTTTATCAGCCCCAGCATTTT. Protein: CASSPGQGGLYQPQHF.

The chain combines TRBV14 with TRBJ2-3; 7 bases line up with TRBD2. The V gene end was trimmed by 5 bases and the J gene end by 6 bases; junction bases not matched to a gene: 8. CDR1 is SGHDN and CDR2 is FVKESK in the germline V gene. This CDR3 has 14 residues. The CDR3 loop reads CASSSSGMGDTQYF. The CDR3 DNA is TGTGCCAGCAGCAGCAGCGGGATGGGGGATACGCAGTATTTT.

The chain carries TRBV5-6 and TRBJ1-1; weak D call: TRBD1 (6 bases). The germline gives CDR1 SGHDT, CDR2 YYEEEE. Trimming removed 6 bases from V and 1 base from J, with 19 bases in between. This CDR3 contains 16 residues. CDR3 loop: CASTLQGLGGNTEAFF. CDR3 nucleotide sequence: TGTGCCAGCACCCTACAGGGCCTGGGGGGGAACACTGAAGCTTTCTTT.

The CDR3 here is CASSPAFTDTQYF. CDR3 DNA sequence: TGTGCCAGCAGTCCAGCCTTCACAGATACGCAGTATTTT. The genes are TRBV27 and TRBJ2-3; D gene unclear. V lost 5 bases, J lost 2 bases, and 8 bases lay in between. The CDR3 is 13 amino acids. CDR1 and CDR2 (germline): MNHEY, SMNVEV (reference sequence).

The V gene is TRBV14, the J gene TRBJ1-1; TRBD1 matches 7 bases. The germline V gene encodes CDR1 SGHDN and CDR2 FVKESK. The V and J ends lost 1 base and 6 bases, in that order; junction bases with no gene match: 5. The CDR3 has 14 amino acids. The CDR3 coding sequence is TGTGCCAGCAGCCAAGCTGACAGGGCCCCTGAAGCTTTCTTT. Translation: CASSQADRAPEAFF.

This clone was found a few times. J is TRBJ1-1 and V is TRBV7-3, with D possibly matching TRBD1 (5 bases). The V gene lost 1 base and the J gene lost 4 bases, with 10 bases spanning the gap. This CDR3 has 14 amino acids. Germline V gene sequence: CDR1 SGHTA, CDR2 FQGTGA. The CDR3 DNA sequence: TGTGCCAGCAGCTTAAGCCAGGGAGGCACTGAAGCTTTCTTT. Translated, it gives CASSLSQGGTEAFF.

The chain joins TRBV18 to TRBJ1-2; maybe TRBD1 (5 bases). V lost 5 bases to trimming and J lost 4 bases, with 14 bases between them. The V gene's germline CDR1 is KGHSH and CDR2 LQKENI. CDR3 length: 14 amino acids. This CDR3 reads CASSAGTSGYGYTF. CDR3 bases: TGTGCCAGCTCAGCCGGGACGTCGGGCTATGGCTACACCTTC.

The chain carries TRBV6-6 and TRBJ1-2; tentatively, D is TRBD1 (6 bases). Germline CDR1 reads MNHNY; CDR2 reads SVGAGI (reference sequence). The CDR3 runs 16 residues. The V gene lost 4 bases and the J gene lost 4 bases, with 19 bases spanning the gap. The chain's CDR3 is CASSFRTPPTGYGYTF. The CDR3 nucleotides are TGTGCCAGCAGTTTCCGCACCCCACCGACAGGCTATGGCTACACCTTC.

This chain joins TRBV12-3 or TRBV12-4 and TRBJ1-2, with D unclear. Trimming took 2 bases from V and 5 from J, leaving 6 bases between them. The CDR3 totals 12 residues. The chain's CDR3 is CASSLSPYGYTF. The CDR3 DNA follows: TGTGCCAGCAGTTTAAGCCCTTATGGCTACACCTTC.

The chain carries TRBV19 and TRBJ1-4, with D unclear. Trimming cost V 3 bases and J 0 bases, with 8 bases left between them. The CDR3 runs 15 residues. Germline CDR1 LNHDA, CDR2 SQIVND (reference sequence). This CDR3 reads CASSIWISTNEKLFF. The DNA of the CDR3 is TGTGCCAGTAGTATCTGGATTTCAACTAATGAAAAACTGTTTTTT.

The rearrangement joins TRBV19 to TRBJ1-2; D remains unclear. V lost 1 base, J lost 3 bases, and 9 bases lay in between. This CDR3 has 14 residues. Germline CDR1 LNHDA, CDR2 SQIVND (reference sequence). Here the CDR3 reads CASSIGVEDYGYTF. As DNA, the CDR3 is TGTGCCAGTAGTATAGGGGTAGAGGACTATGGCTACACCTTC.

The chain carries TRBV6-1 and TRBJ1-5, with 10 positions matching TRBD1. This CDR3 has 17 residues. The V and J ends lost 1 base and 4 bases, in that order; junction bases with no gene match: 7. Germline-derived CDR1 and CDR2 are MNHNS and SASEGT. The CDR3 DNA reads TGTGCCAGCAGTGAAGGAAGGACAGGGGGTAGTAATCAGCCCCAGCATTTT. It yields the protein CASSEGRTGGSNQPQHF.

This CDR3 reads CASSPGLAGVPGELFF. Here the CDR3 DNA reads TGTGCCAGCAGCCCGGGACTAGCGGGAGTCCCCGGGGAGCTGTTTTTT. The chain combines TRBV13 with TRBJ2-2, with 14 bases aligning to TRBD2. Losses at the gene ends were 5 bases for V and 6 bases for J; bases not matched to a gene: 5. Germline V gene lookup returns CDR1 PRHDT and CDR2 FYEKMQ (reference sequence). CDR3 length: 16 amino acids.

The gene calls are TRBV5-1 and TRBJ2-3, with 7 bases identical to TRBD2. Looked up from germline, CDR1 is SGHRS and CDR2 is YFSETQ. J gave up 2 bases and V 0 bases, and 15 bases lay outside the gene matches. The length of the CDR3 is 19 residues. The CDR3 coding sequence is TGCGCCAGCAGCTTGGGGACATGGAGGGTAGCGGGCCTCACAGATACGCAGTATTTT. It specifies CASSLGTWRVAGLTDTQYF.

The rearrangement uses TRBV4-1 and TRBJ1-4; D is unresolved. Germline lookup yields CDR1 MGHRA and CDR2 YSYEKL. The CDR3 totals 15 residues. V lost 4 bases to trimming and J lost 3 bases, with 12 bases between them. CDR3 sequence: CASSPQEASNEKLFF. The CDR3 DNA is TGCGCCAGCAGCCCTCAGGAAGCCTCTAATGAAAAACTGTTTTTT.

The genes are TRBV3-1 (or the pseudogene TRBV3-2) and TRBJ2-1; D is unresolved. V was cut by 3 bases and J by 10 bases, with 7 bases left in between. The CDR3 length is 11 residues. Germline V gene lookup returns CDR1 LGHDT and CDR2 YNNKEL (reference sequence). The CDR3 region is CASSQIREQFF. The CDR3 DNA reads as TGTGCCAGCAGCCAGATTAGGGAGCAGTTCTTC.